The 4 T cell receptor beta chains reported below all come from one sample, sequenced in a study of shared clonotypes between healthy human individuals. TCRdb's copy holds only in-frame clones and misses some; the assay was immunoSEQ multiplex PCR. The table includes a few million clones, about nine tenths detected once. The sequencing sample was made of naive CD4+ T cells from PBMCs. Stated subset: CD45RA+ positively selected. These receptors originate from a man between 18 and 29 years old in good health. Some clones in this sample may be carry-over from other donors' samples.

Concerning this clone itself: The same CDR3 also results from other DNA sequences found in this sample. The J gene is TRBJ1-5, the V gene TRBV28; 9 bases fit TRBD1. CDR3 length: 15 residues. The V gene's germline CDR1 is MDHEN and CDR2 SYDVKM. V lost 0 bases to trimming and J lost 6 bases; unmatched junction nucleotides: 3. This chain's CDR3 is CASSLWDRGAQPQHF. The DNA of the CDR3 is TGTGCCAGCAGTTTATGGGACAGGGGAGCTCAGCCCCAGCATTTT.

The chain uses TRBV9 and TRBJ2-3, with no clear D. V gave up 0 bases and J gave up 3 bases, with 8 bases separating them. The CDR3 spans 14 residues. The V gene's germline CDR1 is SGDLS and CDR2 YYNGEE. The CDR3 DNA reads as TGTGCCAGCAGCGTAGGGGCCCGGACAGATACGCAGTATTTT. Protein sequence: CASSVGARTDTQYF.

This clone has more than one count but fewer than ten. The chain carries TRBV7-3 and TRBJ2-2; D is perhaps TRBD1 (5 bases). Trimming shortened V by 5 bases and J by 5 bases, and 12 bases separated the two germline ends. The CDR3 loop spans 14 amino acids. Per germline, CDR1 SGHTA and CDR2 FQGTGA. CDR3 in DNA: TGTGCCAGCAGCCCCCAAGGGGAAACCGGGGAGCTGTTTTTT. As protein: CASSPQGETGELFF.

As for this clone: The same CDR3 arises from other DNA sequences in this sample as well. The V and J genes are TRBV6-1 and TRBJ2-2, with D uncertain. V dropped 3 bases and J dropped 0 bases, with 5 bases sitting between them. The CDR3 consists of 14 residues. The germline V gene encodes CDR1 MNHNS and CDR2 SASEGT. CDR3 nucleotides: TGTGCCAGCAGTGACAGGTCGAACACCGGGGAGCTGTTTTTT. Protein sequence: CASSDRSNTGELFF.